These T cell receptor beta chains were read from a single sample in a study of blood T cell repertoires in COVID-19. Profiled with immunoSEQ multiplex PCR; TCRdb holds only in-frame clones, not every one. The data contain roughly 300,000 clones, 86% of them singletons. Sequenced sample: peripheral blood. The receptors here all came from a woman aged 25 to 39 with COVID-19, enrolled during active disease. The CDR3 runs from the conserved cysteine through the conserved F or W. D genes are given only for firm matches. Rows give clone size only sometimes, using once, few, many, or a class for an expanded clone.

TRBJ2-1 TRBD2 - TRBV5-1 TGCGCCAGCAGCGATGATAGCGGGGACTACAATGAGCAGTTCTTC CASSDDSGDYNEQFF
TRBJ2-7 TRBD1 - TRBV28 TGTGCCAGCAGTTTAGCCGGGACAGAACACTACGAGCAGTACTTC CASSLAGTEHYEQYF
TRBJ2-3 - - TRBV5-6 TGTGCTAGCAGCTTGGCAGGGATTTACACAGATACGCAGTATTTT CASSLAGIYTDTQYF
TRBJ2-5 TRBD2 - TRBV3-1/TRBV3-2 TGTGCCAGCAGCTCCTCCGGGGGGCAAGAGACCCAGTACTTC CASSSSGGQETQYF
TRBJ2-5 TRBD1 - TRBV6-5 TGTGCCAGCAGTCAACCGGGACAGGGAATTGAGACCCAGTACTTC CASSQPGQGIETQYF
TRBJ2-1 - - TRBV20-1 TGCAGTGCTCCGCGGGGTGAGCAGTTCTTC CSAPRGEQFF
TRBJ1-3 - - TRBV23-1 TGCGCCAGCAGTCCCCCGGCGGGGGAGGTTGCAGGAAACACCATATATTTT CASSPPAGEVAGNTIYF
TRBJ2-7 TRBD1 - TRBV5-1 TGCGCCAGCAGCATCGGACAGGGTGGTTACCACGAGCAGTACTTC CASSIGQGGYHEQYF
TRBJ2-7 TRBD1 few TRBV6-5 TGTGCCAGCAGCCCAGGGGGCGCCTCCTACGAGCAGTACTTC CASSPGGASYEQYF
TRBJ2-1 - - TRBV3-1/TRBV3-2 TGTGCCAGCAGCCAACTTGGACTTGCCTACAATGAGCAGTTCTTC CASSQLGLAYNEQFF
TRBJ2-1 TRBD2 - TRBV7-7 TGTGCCAGCAGCCAACTTAAGGCCCCCGGGACTAGCGCGTACAATGAGCAGTTCTTC CASSQLKAPGTSAYNEQFF
TRBJ2-7 - - TRBV27 TGTGCCAGCAGTTTATCGACAACAGGGATGAACGAGCAGTACTTC CASSLSTTGMNEQYF
TRBJ2-7 - - TRBV7-2 TGTGCCAGCAGTCGACGACCAGGGGTGGAGCAGTACTTC CASSRRPGVEQYF
TRBJ2-1 - - TRBV29-1 TGCAGCGTTGCCCCAGGGGCATCCTACAATGAGCAGTTCTTC CSVAPGASYNEQFF
TRBJ2-5 - - TRBV10-2 TGCGCCAGCGGAGGAAATCTGGGAGCTCAAGAGACCCAGTACTTC CASGGNLGAQETQYF
TRBJ1-2 - - TRBV5-1 TGCGCCAGCAGCTTAACCGGGTACAATGGCTACACCTTC CASSLTGYNGYTF
TRBJ2-3 - - TRBV18 TGTGCCAGCTCACCCCAAACAGCTAGCACAGATACGCAGTATTTT CASSPQTASTDTQYF
TRBJ2-7 - many TRBV5-5 TGTGCCAGCAGCTTGAGATTAGCTTCCCACGAGCAGTACTTC CASSLRLASHEQYF
TRBJ2-3 - - TRBV24-1 TGTGCCACCAGTGATCCAGGGGCGGGTACGCAGTATTTT CATSDPGAGTQYF
TRBJ1-5 - - TRBV6-1 TGTGCCAGCAGTGTAGAACTAAGCCTCGACAGGTACAATCAGCCCCAGCATTTT CASSVELSLDRYNQPQHF
TRBJ2-3 - - TRBV2 TGTGCCACTGCAGGGGCGGATACGCAGTATTTT CATAGADTQYF
TRBJ2-5 - - TRBV10-3 TGTGCCATCAGTGAGCTCTCGGAGACCCAGTACTTC CAISELSETQYF
TRBJ2-3 - - TRBV3-1/TRBV3-2 TGTGCCAGCAGCCAAGGATACGGTCTTACAGATACGCAGTATTTT CASSQGYGLTDTQYF
TRBJ2-4 TRBD1 - TRBV7-2 TGTGCCAGCAGCTTAGGCCAGGGGGCAAACATTCAGTACTTC CASSLGQGANIQYF
TRBJ2-7 TRBD1 - TRBV2 TGTGCCAGCAGCGAGACAGGGCACTACGAGCAGTACTTC CASSETGHYEQYF
TRBJ2-7 TRBD2 - TRBV2 TGTGCCAGCAGATTATTAGCGGGGGGAGGTGAGCAGTACTTC CASRLLAGGGEQYF
TRBJ1-3 - - TRBV3-1/TRBV3-2 TGTGCCAGCAGCCAAGATCTACGGCGCAGGGGAAACACCATATATTTT CASSQDLRRRGNTIYF
TRBJ2-1 TRBD1 - TRBV2 TGTGCCAGCAGTGGAGAACCGGGACAGGGGAACCCGGAGCAGTTCTTC CASSGEPGQGNPEQFF
TRBJ2-7 TRBD1 - TRBV15 TGTGCCACCAGCTTCGGGACAGGGGGCTACGAGCAGTACTTC CATSFGTGGYEQYF
TRBJ1-6 TRBD1 - TRBV2 TGTGCCAGCCAAGAGGGACAGGGAGCACCCCTCCACTTT CASQEGQGAPLHF
TRBJ2-2 - few TRBV12-3/TRBV12-4 TGTGCCAGCATGGGCGAAGCCGGGGAGCTGTTTTTT CASMGEAGELFF
TRBJ1-1 TRBD1 - TRBV28 TGTGCCAGCACCGAATTAAGACAGGGGGCGGGGACTGAAGCTTTCTTT CASTELRQGAGTEAFF
TRBJ2-1 TRBD2 - TRBV27 TGTGCCAGCACCGAAGCGGGGGGGTCCTACAATGAGCAGTTCTTC CASTEAGGSYNEQFF
TRBJ2-4 TRBD1 - TRBV9 TGTGCCAGCAGCCCCCAGGACAGGGCTGCCAAAAACATTCAGTACTTC CASSPQDRAAKNIQYF
TRBJ1-2 TRBD1 - TRBV28 TGTGCCAGCAGTATCCGGACAGGGGGCGCGTCGGAATCATATGGCTACACCTTC CASSIRTGGASESYGYTF
TRBJ1-3 - - TRBV30 TGTGCCTGGAGTGCAAAAGGAGACGCCCGCTCTGGAAACACCATATATTTT CAWSAKGDARSGNTIYF
TRBJ1-2 - - TRBV18 TGTGCCAGCTCGGCCGCAGGGGATGGCTACACCTTC CASSAAGDGYTF
TRBJ2-3 TRBD2 - TRBV11-2 TGTGCCAGCAGCTTACATTCTAGCGGGGTGACAGATACGCAGTATTTT CASSLHSSGVTDTQYF
TRBJ2-2 - - TRBV15 TGTGCCACCAGCAGAGATGGCAGGGCTACCGGGGAGCTGTTTTTT CATSRDGRATGELFF
TRBJ2-7 TRBD2 - TRBV6-5 TGTGCCATCGGGGGGGCGGGTTACGAGCAGTACTTC CAIGGAGYEQYF
TRBJ2-3 - - TRBV21-1 TGTGCCAGCAGCCCCTGGACAGGGGGCGTTGCAGATACGCAGTATTTT CASSPWTGGVADTQYF
TRBJ2-5 - - TRBV7-7 TGTGCCAGCAGCTTAGGGGGGGGCCGAGGGGAGACCCAGTACTTC CASSLGGGRGETQYF
TRBJ2-5 - - TRBV11-2 TGTGCCAGCAGCTTAGACTTCCAGGTCCAAGAGACCCAGTACTTC CASSLDFQVQETQYF
TRBJ2-7 TRBD1 - TRBV7-2 TGTGCCAGCAGCTTAGGTGCAGGGGGCACATACGAGCAGTACTTC CASSLGAGGTYEQYF
TRBJ1-2 - - TRBV27 TGTGCCAGCAGTTCTTTAGGAGGAGCAAACTATGGCTACACCTTC CASSSLGGANYGYTF
TRBJ2-2 TRBD1 - TRBV4-1 TGCGCCAGCAGCCGAGACAGGGGGCTCACCGGGGAGCTGTTTTTT CASSRDRGLTGELFF
TRBJ2-1 - - TRBV6-4 TGTGCCAGCACTAGAATAGGTCGTCCCTACAATGAGCAGTTCTTC CASTRIGRPYNEQFF
TRBJ1-1 - few TRBV28 TGTGCCAGCATTAGCACGAGGAGCACTGAAGCTTTCTTT CASISTRSTEAFF
TRBJ2-1 TRBD2 - TRBV4-1 TGCGCCAGCAGCCTTTCGTCGGGGCGGGGGGGCAGAAATGAGCAGTTCTTC CASSLSSGRGGRNEQFF
TRBJ2-7 TRBD1 - TRBV7-9 TGTGCCAGCAGCTCGTACAGGGGGCACGAGCAGTACTTC CASSSYRGHEQYF
TRBJ1-5 TRBD1 - TRBV12-5 TGTGCTAGTGGACCGGGACAGGTAAATCAGCCCCAGCATTTT CASGPGQVNQPQHF
TRBJ2-3 - - TRBV29-1 TGCAGCGTTGAAGATAGCGGTCCCCTTCAGTATTTT CSVEDSGPLQYF
TRBJ1-5 - few TRBV3-1/TRBV3-2 TGTGCCAGCAGCCACCCCGGGGATCAGCCCCAGCATTTT CASSHPGDQPQHF
TRBJ2-5 TRBD2 - TRBV2 TGTGCCAGCAGTGAGGGATCTAGCGGGGGGGCACAACAGACCCAGTACTTC CASSEGSSGGAQQTQYF
TRBJ2-2 TRBD2 - TRBV5-1 TGCGCCAGCAGCTTTGGCGGCGGGGGGTCATACACCGGGGAGCTGTTTTTT CASSFGGGGSYTGELFF